This entry features one T cell receptor beta chain sequence. The CDR3 has 18 amino acids. Germline loops: CDR1 MDHEN, CDR2 SYDVKM. V gave up 5 bases and J gave up 2 bases; unmatched junction bases: 12. Naive CD8 cells comprised CD45RO-negative, CCR7-positively selected cells, excluding terminally differentiated effector memory CD45RA+ cells. The data were taken from a study of shared clonotypes between healthy human individuals. Study-wide context: Ranging from 18 to 49 in age, donors were a couple of women and a few men. A donor's plate count was three for CD4 naive and three for CD4 memory; CD8 naive had two and CD8 memory one.

In the authors' workflow: Filtering differed for immunoSEQ, which gave only junction sequences without quality scores. Assay used: immunoSEQ multiplex PCR; TCRdb lists only in-frame clones, some missing. D and trimming were read from the DNA, whereas the V and J calls and clone size are those reported in that table. The sample consists of about 2 million clones, around 96% of them appearing once. The origin of this receptor is a man younger than 30 in good health. The genes are TRBV28 and TRBJ2-1; 10 bases fit TRBD2. The sample was naive CD8+ T cells sorted from blood. In DNA, the CDR3 is TGTGCCAGCAGTCCAGACACACAAACTAGCGGGGCCTACAATGAGCAGTTCTTC. Its protein product is CASSPDTQTSGAYNEQFF.